This T cell receptor (beta chain) was recorded in a study of blood T cell repertoires in COVID-19. Data came from immunoSEQ multiplex PCR; TCRdb stores just in-frame clones and leaves some out. The sample lists roughly 80,000 clones; under 90% were seen once. This receptor was identified in a woman in her sixties or seventies with acute or convalescent COVID-19. The sequencing input was peripheral blood.

DNA for the CDR3: TGTGCCAGCAGCGTAGCTGGGGCAGGGGGACGGGCTTTCTTT. This gives the protein CASSVAGAGGRAFF. The rearrangement uses TRBV9 and TRBJ1-1, with 7 positions matching TRBD1. From germline, CDR1 is SGDLS and CDR2 YYNGEE. This CDR3 comprises 14 residues. The V and J ends lost 0 bases and 11 bases, in that order; junction bases with no gene match: 10.